Given below is one T cell receptor (beta chain) in context. The data were taken from a study of T cell changes during pregnancy in multiple sclerosis. Only in-frame clones appear in the TCRdb table, and some are missing; sequencing was by immunoSEQ multiplex PCR. This table holds roughly 57,000 clones, 92% found once. V lost 6 bases to trimming and J lost 0 bases, with 11 bases between them. Germline V gene sequence: CDR1 MNHNY, CDR2 SVGAGI (reference sequence). This CDR3 region has 14 residues. V gene TRBV6-6 combines with J gene TRBJ1-2; a weak D match, TRBD1 (5 bases). The source of this sequence is a female donor with multiple sclerosis, enrolled in a pregnancy study. The specimen was CD4+ T cells from peripheral blood mononuclear cells, collected after pregnancy. CDR3: CASRKTVSNYGYTF. The CDR3 bases are TGTGCCAGCAGAAAGACAGTTTCTAACTATGGCTACACCTTC.